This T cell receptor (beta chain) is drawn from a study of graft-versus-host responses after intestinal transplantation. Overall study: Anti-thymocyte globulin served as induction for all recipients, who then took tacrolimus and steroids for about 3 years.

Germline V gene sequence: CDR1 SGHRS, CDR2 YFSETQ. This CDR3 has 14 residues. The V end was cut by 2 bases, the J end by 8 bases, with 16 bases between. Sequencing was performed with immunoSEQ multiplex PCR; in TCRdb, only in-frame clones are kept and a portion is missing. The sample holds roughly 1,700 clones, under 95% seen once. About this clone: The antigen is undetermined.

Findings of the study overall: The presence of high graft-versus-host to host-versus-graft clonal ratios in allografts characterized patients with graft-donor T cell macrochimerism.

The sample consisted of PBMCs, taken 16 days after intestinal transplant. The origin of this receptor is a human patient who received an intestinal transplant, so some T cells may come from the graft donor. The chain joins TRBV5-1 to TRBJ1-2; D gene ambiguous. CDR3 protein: CASSFYRPSRGYTF. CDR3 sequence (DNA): TGCGCCAGCAGCTTTTATCGCCCCTCGAGGGGCTACACCTTC.